The 28 T cell receptor beta chains below were found in one sample sequenced in a study of blood T cell repertoires in COVID-19. The repertoire was sequenced with immunoSEQ multiplex PCR; TCRdb's copy has only in-frame clones and lacks some. Of roughly 400,000 clones detected, approximately 89% appear once; the ten largest clones hold less than 2%. Sequencing was carried out using PBMCs or T cells enriched from blood (not recorded which). These receptors were taken from a woman aged 30 to 39 who had recovered from COVID-19.

The chain recombines TRBV24-1 with TRBJ1-3, with D possibly being TRBD1 (5 bases). The CDR3 runs 16 residues. The germline CDR1 and CDR2 sequences are KGHDR and SFDVKD. V lost 1 base, J lost 2 bases, and 11 bases lay in between. As DNA, the CDR3 is TGTGCCACCAGTGATTTCACCAGGGTACCTGGAAACACCATATATTTT. The encoded protein is CATSDFTRVPGNTIYF.

This CDR3 reads CASKWLQLVSDGYTF. CDR3 bases: TGTGCCAGCAAATGGCTACAGCTCGTTAGTGATGGCTACACCTTC. The chain uses TRBV2 and TRBJ1-2, with D hard to call. The CDR3 runs 15 residues. Trimming cost V 7 bases and J 6 bases, with 21 bases left between them. CDR1 SNHLY and CDR2 FYNNEI come from the germline V gene.

The chain employs TRBV7-9 and TRBJ1-4; 8 nucleotides line up with TRBD1. The CDR3 consists of 14 residues. The J segment lost 6 bases and the V segment lost 4 bases, leaving 4 bases of the junction unmatched. Germline V lookup: CDR1 SEHNR, CDR2 FQNEAQ (reference sequence). The CDR3 region is CASSSDRGYEKLFF. In DNA, the CDR3 is TGTGCCAGCAGCTCCGACAGGGGTTATGAAAAACTGTTTTTT.

This rearrangement joins TRBV7-3 to TRBJ1-1, with D possibly TRBD1 on 5 matching bases. CDR1 is SGHTA, CDR2 FQGTGA, per germline. The CDR3 totals 14 residues. V was clipped by 3 bases and J by 3 bases, with 11 bases between them. DNA of the CDR3: TGTGCCAGCAGCTTTCGTGGAGGGGACACTGAAGCTTTCTTT. Protein product: CASSFRGGDTEAFF.

This clone has only one observation. Written as DNA, the CDR3 is TGCGCCAGCAGCCCCGGCGGAGGGAGGTGGTACACTGAAGCTTTCTTT. It encodes CASSPGGGRWYTEAFF. This rearrangement joins TRBV4-1 to TRBJ1-1, with D hard to call. CDR3 length equals 16 residues. Trimming took 4 bases from V and 3 from J, leaving 18 bases between them. From germline, CDR1 is MGHRA and CDR2 YSYEKL.

This rearrangement joins TRBV7-8 to TRBJ1-1, with D unresolved. Germline V gene lookup returns CDR1 SGHVS and CDR2 FQNEAQ. V was cut by 3 bases and J by 2 bases, with 16 bases left in between. The CDR3 consists of 16 residues. DNA of the CDR3: TGTGCCAGCAGCTTCTCCGCCGGGAGGAGAAACACTGAAGCTTTCTTT. This translates into CASSFSAGRRNTEAFF.

The rearrangement links TRBV18 to TRBJ2-2, with D tentatively TRBD1 (5 bases). The CDR3 runs 14 residues. V was clipped by 0 bases and J by 7 bases, with 9 bases between them. Germline lookup yields CDR1 KGHSH and CDR2 LQKENI. CDR3 sequence (DNA): TGTGCCAGCTCACCACCGTGGCAGGGCGGGGAGCTGTTTTTT. This translates into CASSPPWQGGELFF.

The rearrangement uses TRBV27 and TRBJ2-3; a weak D match, TRBD2 (6 bases). V dropped 6 bases and J dropped 2 bases, with 18 bases sitting between them. The V gene's germline CDR1 is MNHEY and CDR2 SMNVEV (reference sequence). The CDR3 is 16 amino acids. The CDR3 is CASRPLPRRATDTQYF. The CDR3 nucleotides are TGTGCCAGCAGGCCGCTCCCCAGGAGGGCCACAGATACGCAGTATTTT.

Remarks on this clone: The same CDR3 arises from other DNA sequences in this sample as well. The chain recombines TRBV27 with TRBJ1-6; TRBD1 agrees at 9 bases. Germline V CDR1 and CDR2: MNHEY, SMNVEV (reference sequence). J gave up 7 bases and V 8 bases, and 3 bases lay outside the gene matches. The CDR3 spans 13 residues. CDR3 loop: CASRGQGNSPLHF. The CDR3 DNA sequence: TGTGCCAGCCGTGGACAGGGGAATTCACCCCTCCACTTT.

V gene TRBV28 combines with J gene TRBJ1-3; D is uncertain. CDR3 length equals 19 residues. Trimming removed 1 base from V and 1 base from J, with 20 bases in between. Germline CDR1 and CDR2: MDHEN and SYDVKM. The DNA for the CDR3 is TGTGCCAGCAGTTTATTCAGCGGGTCTAAACCCAATTCTGGAAACACCATATATTTT. Translated: CASSLFSGSKPNSGNTIYF.

There are a few counts of this clone. V and J are TRBV7-3 and TRBJ1-2, with 7 bases aligning to TRBD1. Germline-derived CDR1 and CDR2 are SGHTA and FQGTGA. The CDR3 consists of 15 residues. Unmatched junction bases numbered 12, after V lost 3 bases and J lost 8 bases. The CDR3 sequence is CASSFEQGRSEGYTF. The CDR3 nucleotides are TGTGCCAGCAGCTTCGAACAGGGGCGTTCGGAAGGCTACACCTTC.

The CDR3 reads CASSYGQGYEQYF. CDR3 in DNA: TGTGCCAGCAGCTATGGACAGGGCTACGAGCAGTACTTC. The V gene is TRBV5-4, the J gene TRBJ2-7; 8 nucleotides agree with TRBD1. Trimming removed 3 bases from V and 3 bases from J; junction bases left unmatched: 2. CDR3 length: 13 residues. Germline V CDR1 and CDR2: SGHNT, YYREEE (reference sequence).

The V and J genes are TRBV7-3 and TRBJ1-1, with 7 bases that match TRBD1. Germline V gene lookup returns CDR1 SGHTA and CDR2 FQGTGA. This CDR3 contains 15 residues. With 0 bases clipped from V and 3 bases from J, the junction kept 4 bases outside the gene matches. The CDR3 reads CASSLTGGFDTEAFF. In nucleotides, the CDR3 is TGTGCCAGCAGCTTAACAGGGGGCTTCGACACTGAAGCTTTCTTT.

The chain joins TRBV10-3 to TRBJ1-1, with TRBD1 matching over 9 bases. V dropped 6 bases and J dropped 4; count of bases not matched to a gene: 3. Germline loops: CDR1 ENHRY, CDR2 SYGVKD. The CDR3 extends over 13 amino acids. CDR3 amino acids: CAIRQDRGTEAFF. The CDR3 DNA follows: TGTGCCATCAGACAGGACAGGGGCACTGAAGCTTTCTTT.

The CDR3: CASSLEDRGLATNEKLFF. The CDR3, as DNA: TGTGCCAGCAGCCTCGAGGACAGGGGGCTGGCAACTAATGAAAAACTGTTTTTT. This chain uses TRBV14 with TRBJ1-4; 11 bases line up with TRBD1. V gave up 4 bases and J gave up 0 bases; unmatched junction bases: 7. The germline gives CDR1 SGHDN, CDR2 FVKESK. The CDR3 loop spans 18 amino acids.

The chain uses TRBV6-4 and TRBJ1-1; D perhaps matches TRBD1 (5 bases). Germline CDR1 and CDR2: MRHNA and SNTAGT. Trimming cost V 6 bases and J 5 bases, with 13 bases left between them. This CDR3 is 13 amino acids long. The CDR3 loop reads CASSASPGTEAFF. DNA of the CDR3: TGTGCCAGCAGCGCATCCCCAGGGACTGAAGCTTTCTTT.

The rearrangement joins TRBV6-2 or TRBV6-3 to TRBJ1-4; D unresolved. The ends were cut back, 6 bases at V and 3 bases at J, with 11 bases in the middle. Germline CDR1 reads MNHEY; CDR2 reads SVGEGT. The CDR3 extends over 14 amino acids. CDR3 in DNA: TGTGCCAGCAGCACTCTTGCGGCTAATGAAAAACTGTTTTTT. It translates to CASSTLAANEKLFF.

This clone was detected a few times. This chain joins TRBV19 and TRBJ2-1; 7 bases are shared with TRBD2. This CDR3 has 15 amino acids. V lost 1 base and J lost 6; bases outside the gene matches: 6. CDR1 and CDR2 from the germline V gene are LNHDA and SQIVND (reference sequence). The CDR3 sequence is CASSIAGRDANEQFF. The DNA for the CDR3 is TGTGCCAGTAGTATAGCGGGGAGGGACGCCAATGAGCAGTTCTTC.

The V and J genes are TRBV7-3 and TRBJ2-3; tentatively, D is TRBD2 (6 bases). This CDR3 has 17 residues. V was cut by 1 base and J by 2 bases, with 16 bases left in between. CDR1 and CDR2 from the germline V gene are SGHTA and FQGTGA. The CDR3 sequence: CASSLSGPGETTDTQYF. The CDR3 DNA reads as TGTGCCAGCAGCTTAAGTGGTCCGGGAGAGACCACAGATACGCAGTATTTT. Variable domain in full (rest from reference TRBV7-3 and TRBJ2-3): GAGVSQTPSNKVTEKGKYVELRCDPISGHTALYWYRQSLGQGPEFLIYFQGTGAADDSGLPNDRFFAVRPEGSVSTLKIQRTERGDSAVYLCASSLSGPGETTDTQYFGPGTRLTVL.

The V call is TRBV5-6, the J call TRBJ2-7, with 9 bases fitting TRBD1. The germline CDR1 and CDR2 sequences are SGHDT and YYEEEE. V shed 1 base and J 5 bases; nucleotides not matched to a gene: 10. The CDR3 spans 16 residues. Here the CDR3 reads CASSLIGQGIFDEQYF. The CDR3, as DNA: TGTGCCAGCAGCTTGATTGGACAGGGGATCTTCGACGAGCAGTACTTC.

The chain couples TRBV25-1 to TRBJ1-2; D is unresolved. This CDR3 is 10 amino acids long. Germline-derived CDR1 and CDR2 are MGHDK and SYGVNS. Trimming removed 9 bases from V and 3 bases from J, with 5 bases in between. CDR3 DNA: TGTGCCAGTTCAGACTATGGCTACACCTTC. Its protein product is CASSDYGYTF.

The chain couples TRBV19 to TRBJ1-2; the D gene is possibly TRBD1 (6 bases). Per germline, CDR1 LNHDA and CDR2 SQIVND (reference sequence). The CDR3 contains 14 residues. V was cut by 3 bases and J by 0 bases, with 8 bases left in between. The CDR3 here is CASSMDRTNYGYTF. The CDR3 bases are TGTGCCAGTAGTATGGACAGAACTAACTATGGCTACACCTTC.

V gene TRBV19 combines with J gene TRBJ2-2, with 7 bases fitting TRBD1. Germline V gene data show CDR1 as LNHDA and CDR2 as SQIVND (reference sequence). CDR3 length: 15 amino acids. Trimming took 2 bases from V and 4 from J; bases not matched to a gene: 4. CDR3 sequence reads: CASSILRDSTGELFF. DNA of the CDR3: TGTGCCAGTAGTATACTCCGGGACAGCACCGGGGAGCTGTTTTTT.

This clone was counted a few times. The J gene is TRBJ1-1, the V gene TRBV29-1, with a weak D call TRBD1 (6 bases). Germline CDR1 and CDR2: SQVTM and ANQGSEA. There are 14 residues in the CDR3. Trimming removed 3 bases from V and 0 bases from J, with 11 bases in between. The DNA for the CDR3 is TGCAGCGTTGAGGTGGGGGCGGTGAACACTGAAGCTTTCTTT. Its protein product is CSVEVGAVNTEAFF.

This clone was seen only once. CDR3 nucleotide sequence: TGTGCCACCAGTTCCGGAAGGGGGACTAATGAAAAACTGTTTTTT. Translated: CATSSGRGTNEKLFF. This chain joins TRBV24-1 and TRBJ1-4, with D possibly being TRBD1 (6 bases). V was cut by 6 bases and J by 2 bases, with 12 bases left in between. This CDR3 comprises 15 residues. Germline V gives CDR1 KGHDR, CDR2 SFDVKD.

This clone was seen just once. V and J are TRBV19 and TRBJ1-4, with D possibly matching TRBD1 (5 bases). Germline V CDR1 and CDR2: LNHDA, SQIVND (reference sequence). V shed 5 bases and J shed 8 bases, with 15 bases lying between them. The CDR3 is 14 residues long. CDR3 sequence reads: CASSRGTRREKLFF. The CDR3 coding sequence is TGTGCCAGTAGTCGCGGGACTCGGAGGGAAAAACTGTTTTTT.

This clone has a count of ten or more. The rearrangement uses TRBV11-3 and TRBJ2-7; 8 positions match TRBD1. Germline values: CDR1 SGHNT, CDR2 YENEEA. With 4 bases clipped from V and 6 bases from J, the junction kept 8 bases outside the gene matches. This CDR3 region has 14 residues. DNA for the CDR3: TGTGCCAGCAGCTCGCCCCGGGACAGGAGCGAGCAGTACTTC. It yields the protein CASSSPRDRSEQYF.

This chain links TRBV11-2 with TRBJ1-5; D ambiguous. CDR3 length: 13 amino acids. Deletions cut 0 bases from V and 7 bases from J, with 7 bases between. Germline V gene data show CDR1 as SGHAT and CDR2 as FQNNGV. This CDR3 reads CASSLDLVQPQHF. The CDR3 DNA follows: TGTGCCAGCAGCTTAGACCTCGTCCAGCCCCAGCATTTT. Filled out from reference TRBV11-2 and TRBJ1-5, the complete variable domain reads EAGVAQSPRYKIIEKRQSVAFWCNPISGHATLYWYQQILGQGPKLLIQFQNNGVVDDSQLPKDRFSAERLKGVDSTLKIQPAKLEDSAVYLCASSLDLVQPQHFGDGTRLSIL.